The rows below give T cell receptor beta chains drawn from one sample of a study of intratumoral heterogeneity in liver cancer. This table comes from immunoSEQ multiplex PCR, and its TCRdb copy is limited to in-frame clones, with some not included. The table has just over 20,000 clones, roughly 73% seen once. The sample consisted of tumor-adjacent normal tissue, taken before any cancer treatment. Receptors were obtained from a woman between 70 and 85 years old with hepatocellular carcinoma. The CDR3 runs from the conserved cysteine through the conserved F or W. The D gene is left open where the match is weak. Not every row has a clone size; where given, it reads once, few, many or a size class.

DNA: TGTGCCAGCAGTTACTCTAGACTAGCGGGAGGGCCACAGACCCAGTACTTC
CDR3: CASSYSRLAGGPQTQYF
V: TRBV6-2/TRBV6-3
J: TRBJ2-5
D: TRBD2
size: .

DNA: TGTGCCAGCAGGACAGGGGTTGGGAATCAGCCCCAGCATTTT
CDR3: CASRTGVGNQPQHF
V: TRBV2
J: TRBJ1-5
D: TRBD1
size: .

DNA: TGTGCCTGGAGTGTTTCAGGGGTCCCCCCCCTCCACTTT
CDR3: CAWSVSGVPPLHF
V: TRBV30
J: TRBJ1-6
D: .
size: .

DNA: TGTGCCAGCAGTTTAGCGGGAGGGTTCTACAATGAGCAGTTCTTC
CDR3: CASSLAGGFYNEQFF
V: TRBV27
J: TRBJ2-1
D: TRBD2
size: .

DNA: TGTGCCAGCAGCTTGAGTGCTAGCGGGAGCGAGACCCAGTACTTC
CDR3: CASSLSASGSETQYF
V: TRBV11-2
J: TRBJ2-5
D: TRBD2
size: .

DNA: TGTGCCAGCATCAAGGAACAGGGAATCGGGCCCCAGCATTTT
CDR3: CASIKEQGIGPQHF
V: TRBV27
J: TRBJ1-5
D: .
size: .

DNA: TGCGCCAGCAGCCAACCGCTCCTTCGTGGGGGATTCAGGGAGCTGTTTTTT
CDR3: CASSQPLLRGGFRELFF
V: TRBV4-1
J: TRBJ2-2
D: .
size: .

DNA: TGTGCCAGCTCCCCATGGGGGGCCAACGTCCTGACTTTC
CDR3: CASSPWGANVLTF
V: TRBV18
J: TRBJ2-6
D: .
size: .

DNA: TGTGCCAGCAGCCCCACCAGGAGCACTGGCACTGAAGCTTTCTTT
CDR3: CASSPTRSTGTEAFF
V: TRBV4-2
J: TRBJ1-1
D: .
size: .

DNA: TGTGCCAGCAGTTTGGGGGGGGGTGCGGGACACGAGCAGTACTTC
CDR3: CASSLGGGAGHEQYF
V: TRBV27
J: TRBJ2-7
D: TRBD2
size: .

DNA: TGTGCCAGCAGCCAACACCCAGGGGGCGAGCAGTACTTC
CDR3: CASSQHPGGEQYF
V: TRBV14
J: TRBJ2-7
D: TRBD1
size: .

DNA: TGCAGTGATCAGGACAGGGGTGAAGCTTTCTTT
CDR3: CSDQDRGEAFF
V: TRBV20-1
J: TRBJ1-1
D: TRBD1
size: .

DNA: TGTGCCAGCAGTCTACCGGTGGGCGGACGGAACACTGAAGCTTTCTTT
CDR3: CASSLPVGGRNTEAFF
V: TRBV28
J: TRBJ1-1
D: .
size: .

DNA: TGTGCCAGCAGTACCGGGACAGGGGAAGTCTATGGCTACACCTTC
CDR3: CASSTGTGEVYGYTF
V: TRBV5-6
J: TRBJ1-2
D: TRBD1
size: medium-sized

DNA: TGCAGCGTTACGGGTCGGGGTGACGTGGACTTCACAGATACGCAGTATTTT
CDR3: CSVTGRGDVDFTDTQYF
V: TRBV29-1
J: TRBJ2-3
D: .
size: .

DNA: TGTGCCAGCTCACCGCTAACTCGGGGTCACAATGAGCAGTTCTTC
CDR3: CASSPLTRGHNEQFF
V: TRBV18
J: TRBJ2-1
D: .
size: .

DNA: TGTGCCAGCAGTGAAACAGGACAGGGCTATGGCTACACCTTC
CDR3: CASSETGQGYGYTF
V: TRBV2
J: TRBJ1-2
D: TRBD1
size: .

DNA: TGTGCCAGCAGCGGAGGAGCGGACACAGATACGCAGTATTTT
CDR3: CASSGGADTDTQYF
V: TRBV9
J: TRBJ2-3
D: .
size: .

DNA: TGTGCCAGTAGTATTAAGGCACTCACCGGGGAGCTGTTTTTT
CDR3: CASSIKALTGELFF
V: TRBV19
J: TRBJ2-2
D: .
size: .

DNA: TGTGCCAGCAGCGTAGCTCTAGGGAACGGGGAGCTGTTTTTT
CDR3: CASSVALGNGELFF
V: TRBV9
J: TRBJ2-2
D: .
size: .

DNA: TGTGCCAGCTCACCAAGCACAGATACGCAGTATTTT
CDR3: CASSPSTDTQYF
V: TRBV18
J: TRBJ2-3
D: .
size: .

DNA: TGCGCCAGCAGTGACCGGGACAGCACAGATACGCAGTATTTT
CDR3: CASSDRDSTDTQYF
V: TRBV10-1
J: TRBJ2-3
D: .
size: .

DNA: TGCGCCAGCAGCCAAGTCCAGAGCAACTATGGCTACACCTTC
CDR3: CASSQVQSNYGYTF
V: TRBV4-1
J: TRBJ1-2
D: .
size: .

DNA: TGTGCCAGCAGCTTGGGGACAGGGATTACCACAGATACGCAGTATTTT
CDR3: CASSLGTGITTDTQYF
V: TRBV7-2
J: TRBJ2-3
D: TRBD1
size: .

DNA: TGTGCCAGCAGCTTAACTCGACGGCGGGGCACTGAAGCTTTCTTT
CDR3: CASSLTRRRGTEAFF
V: TRBV11-3
J: TRBJ1-1
D: .
size: once

DNA: TGTGCCAGCAGCGCGGAGCGTCCGATTAATCGGGGGATAGGAGGCTACACCTTC
CDR3: CASSAERPINRGIGGYTF
V: TRBV25-1
J: TRBJ1-2
D: .
size: .

DNA: TGTGCCAGCAGCCAAGAATCGGACGGGCGGAACTATGGCTACACCTTC
CDR3: CASSQESDGRNYGYTF
V: TRBV14
J: TRBJ1-2
D: .
size: .

DNA: TGTGCCAGCAGCTGGGGAGGAGGCACTGAAGCTTTCTTT
CDR3: CASSWGGGTEAFF
V: TRBV5-6
J: TRBJ1-1
D: .
size: few

DNA: TGTGCCAGCAGCTCAGGGGGAAACTATGGCTACACCTTC
CDR3: CASSSGGNYGYTF
V: TRBV9
J: TRBJ1-2
D: TRBD1
size: .

DNA: TGTGCCAGCAGTCCCCGCTGGACAGATCAAGAGACCCAGTACTTC
CDR3: CASSPRWTDQETQYF
V: TRBV27
J: TRBJ2-5
D: .
size: .

DNA: TGTGCCAGCAGCTCAGGAGGGACTAGCGGGAGGGCTGGAAAGCAGTTCTTC
CDR3: CASSSGGTSGRAGKQFF
V: TRBV28
J: TRBJ2-1
D: TRBD2
size: .